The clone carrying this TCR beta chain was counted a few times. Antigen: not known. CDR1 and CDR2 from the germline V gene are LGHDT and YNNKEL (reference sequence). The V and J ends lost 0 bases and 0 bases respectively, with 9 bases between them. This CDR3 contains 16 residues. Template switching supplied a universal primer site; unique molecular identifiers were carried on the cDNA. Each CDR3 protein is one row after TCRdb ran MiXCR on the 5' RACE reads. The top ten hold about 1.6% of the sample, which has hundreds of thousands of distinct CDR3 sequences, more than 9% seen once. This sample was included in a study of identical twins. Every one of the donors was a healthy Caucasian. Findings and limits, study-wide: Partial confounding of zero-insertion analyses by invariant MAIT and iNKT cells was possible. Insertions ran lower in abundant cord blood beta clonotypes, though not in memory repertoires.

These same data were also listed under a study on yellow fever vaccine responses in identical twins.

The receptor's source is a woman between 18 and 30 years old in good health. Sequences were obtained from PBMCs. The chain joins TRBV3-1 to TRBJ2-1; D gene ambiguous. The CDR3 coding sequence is TGTGCCAGCAGCCAAGAACTCAGGAGCTCCTACAATGAGCAGTTCTTC. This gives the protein CASSQELRSSYNEQFF.